This T cell receptor (beta chain) was sequenced during a study of identical twins. Turning to this clonotype: The antigen remains unidentified.

Study results and caveats: The degree of excess twin sharing was weaker in beta out-of-frame sequences. Models underestimated how often monozygotic twins shared out-of-frame TCR alpha.

Template switching introduced a universal primer site, and the cDNA bore unique molecular identifiers. From the 5' RACE reads, TCRdb called clonotypes with MiXCR, one entry per CDR3 protein. The profile shows roughly 1,500,000 distinct CDR3 sequences, less than 35% of them singletons. Healthy Caucasians provided all donations. CDR1 MGHRA and CDR2 YSYEKL come from the germline V gene. This CDR3 has 14 residues. With 4 bases clipped from V and 5 bases from J, the junction kept 3 bases outside the gene matches. The TCR was taken from a newborn girl in good health. The V gene is TRBV4-1, the J gene TRBJ2-4; TRBD2 aligns across 9 bases. Sequenced: cord blood. This CDR3 is CASSPSGTQNIQYF. For the CDR3, the DNA is TGCGCCAGCAGCCCTAGCGGGACCCAAAACATTCAGTACTTC.